This TCR beta chain is drawn from a study of blood T cell repertoires in COVID-19. About the research overall: Some COVID-19 samples were acute and others convalescent; all came from the United States, Italy and Spain. In each case, the material was cDNA or gDNA derived from T cells, B-cell-depleted T cells, or PBMCs.

Original processing methods: How many nucleated cells were present was estimated from reference gene primer amplification. Some clones are missing from TCRdb's copy, which holds only in-frame ones; the method was immunoSEQ multiplex PCR. For V, J and clone size, that table is used; D and trimming come from the DNA. The sample lists 90,000 or so clones, about 87% occurring once. Per the germline V gene, CDR1 is MDHEN and CDR2 is SYDVKM. V was shortened by 1 base and J by 1 base, with 19 bases between the two germline ends. The CDR3 runs 19 residues. The TCR comes from a man aged 80 or over with acute or convalescent COVID-19. Material for sequencing was peripheral blood. The chain is built from TRBV28 and TRBJ2-2; D is perhaps TRBD2 (6 bases). CDR3 protein: CASSLLEPTGLQNTGELFF. As DNA, the CDR3 is TGTGCCAGCAGTTTATTGGAGCCCACGGGACTCCAGAACACCGGGGAGCTGTTTTTT.